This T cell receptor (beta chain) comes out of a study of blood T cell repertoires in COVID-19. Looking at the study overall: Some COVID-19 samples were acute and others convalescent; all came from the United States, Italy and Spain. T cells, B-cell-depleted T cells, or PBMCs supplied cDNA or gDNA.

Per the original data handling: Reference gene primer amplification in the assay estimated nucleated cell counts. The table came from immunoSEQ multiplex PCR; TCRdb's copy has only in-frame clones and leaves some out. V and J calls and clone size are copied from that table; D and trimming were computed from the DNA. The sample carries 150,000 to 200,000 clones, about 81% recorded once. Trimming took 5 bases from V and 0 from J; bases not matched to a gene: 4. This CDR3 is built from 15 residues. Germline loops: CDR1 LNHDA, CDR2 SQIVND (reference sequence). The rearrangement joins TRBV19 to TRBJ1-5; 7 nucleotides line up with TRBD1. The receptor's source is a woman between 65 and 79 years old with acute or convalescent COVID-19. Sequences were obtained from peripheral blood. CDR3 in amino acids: CASSAGTVSNQPQHF. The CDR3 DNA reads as TGTGCCAGTAGTGCCGGGACAGTTAGCAATCAGCCCCAGCATTTT. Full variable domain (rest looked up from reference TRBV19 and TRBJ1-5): DGGITQSPKYLFRKEGQNVTLSCEQNLNHDAMYWYRQDPGQGLRLIYYSQIVNDFQKGDIAEGYSVSREKKESFPLTVTSAQKNPTAFYLCASSAGTVSNQPQHFGDGTRLSIL.